Each of the 18 T cell receptor beta chains below was sequenced from the same sample in a study of T-cell memory formation after mild COVID-19. TCRdb itself ran the 5' RACE reads through MiXCR, one entry per CDR3 protein. Among roughly 47,000 distinct CDR3 sequences listed, approximately 8% were seen once. Source material: PBMCs or a T cell subset sorted from them (not recorded which). The receptors originated from a man younger than 35 who had mild COVID-19 (a few samples of this study predate the infection). Cell type and time point are not known.

Only a few counts were recorded for this clonotype. The chain has TRBV12-3 or TRBV12-4 and TRBJ1-2; a possible D gene is TRBD1 (6 bases). The germline V and J ends were trimmed by 11 bases and 2 bases, with 15 bases remaining between them. CDR3 length: 13 residues. For the CDR3, the DNA is TGTGCCGGAGCCAGGGACACGAACTATGGCTACACCTTC. The encoded protein is CAGARDTNYGYTF.

There are a few counts of this clonotype. V gene TRBV18 combines with J gene TRBJ2-2, with TRBD1 matching 12 bases. Germline values: CDR1 KGHSH, CDR2 LQKENI. V lost 0 bases to trimming and J lost 5 bases; unmatched junction nucleotides: 4. The CDR3 is 17 residues long. This CDR3 is CASSPPGTGGATGELFF. In DNA form, the CDR3 reads TGTGCCAGCTCACCACCCGGGACAGGGGGCGCAACCGGGGAGCTGTTTTTT. The full variable domain, rest sourced from reference TRBV18 and TRBJ2-2, is NAGVMQNPRHLVRRRGQEARLRCSPMKGHSHVYWYRQLPEEGLKFMVYLQKENIIDESGMPKERFSAEFPKEGPSILRIQQVVRGDSAAYFCASSPPGTGGATGELFFGEGSRLTVL.

This chain uses TRBV5-1 with TRBJ2-2, with D unclear. Germline V gene sequence: CDR1 SGHRS, CDR2 YFSETQ. CDR3 length equals 15 residues. With 0 bases removed from V and 2 bases from J, the gap between germline ends came to 8 bases. The CDR3 reads CASSLVSGNTGELFF. The CDR3 nucleotides are TGCGCCAGCAGCTTGGTATCGGGTAACACCGGGGAGCTGTTTTTT.

V is TRBV29-1 and J is TRBJ2-1; D is ambiguous. The CDR3 is made up of 12 amino acids. Trimming stripped 0 bases from V and 7 bases from J, with 7 bases between. Germline-derived CDR1 and CDR2 are SQVTM and ANQGSEA. The CDR3 reads CSVEDRENEQFF. In nucleotides, the CDR3 is TGCAGCGTTGAAGATCGAGAAAATGAGCAGTTCTTC.

The sample holds a few counts of this clonotype. The rearrangement joins TRBV4-2 to TRBJ1-1; 8 nucleotides match TRBD1. Germline trimming cut 2 bases from V and 5 bases from J; bases unmatched to any gene: 25. Per germline, CDR1 LGHNA and CDR2 YNFKEQ. The CDR3 is 21 amino acids. Here the CDR3 DNA reads TGTGCCAGCAGCCAACCCACAACTAGGACAGGGCGTGTACCGTTTTGGACTGAAGCTTTCTTT. Its protein is CASSQPTTRTGRVPFWTEAFF.

V is TRBV7-2 and J is TRBJ1-6; tentatively, D is TRBD1 (6 bases). The V end was cut by 5 bases, the J end by 9 bases, with 20 bases between. The CDR3 is 16 residues long. In germline, CDR1 is SGHTA, CDR2 FQGNSA. The CDR3 sequence is CASSQTQNRESSPLHF. DNA for the CDR3: TGTGCCAGCAGCCAGACCCAAAACAGGGAGTCTTCACCCCTCCACTTT.

This clonotype came up a few times. The V and J genes are TRBV7-2 and TRBJ2-4, with D unresolved. The germline gives CDR1 SGHTA, CDR2 FQGNSA. V was cut by 1 base and J by 7 bases, with 14 bases left in between. The CDR3 has 15 amino acids. The DNA for the CDR3 is TGTGCCAGCAGCTTAGGGGCCGGGTCGTTGAACATTCAGTACTTC. The encoded protein is CASSLGAGSLNIQYF. Full variable domain (outside the CDR3, taken from reference TRBV7-2 and TRBJ2-4): GAGVSQSPSNKVTEKGKDVELRCDPISGHTALYWYRQSLGQGLEFLIYFQGNSAPDKSGLPSDRFSAERTGGSVSTLTIQRTQQEDSAVYLCASSLGAGSLNIQYFGAGTRLSVL.

V and J are TRBV20-1 and TRBJ2-7, with D perhaps matching TRBD1 or TRBD2 (5 bases each). V was clipped by 2 bases and J by 9 bases, with 11 bases between them. CDR1 is DFQATT and CDR2 is SNEGSKA in the germline V gene (reference sequence). The CDR3 extends over 11 amino acids. CDR3 loop: CSARHPRGQYF. The CDR3 DNA is TGCAGTGCTAGACATCCGAGGGGGCAGTACTTC.

This clonotype was detected ten times or more. The V and J genes are TRBV25-1 and TRBJ2-1; perhaps TRBD1 as D (5 bases). The germline V gene encodes CDR1 MGHDK and CDR2 SYGVNS. This CDR3 contains 12 residues. Trimming took off 2 bases at V and 11 bases at J, with 10 bases between the two ends. The CDR3 sequence: CASSESGAQQFF. DNA for the CDR3: TGTGCCAGCAGTGAAAGTGGGGCCCAGCAGTTCTTC.

This chain joins TRBV7-2 and TRBJ2-5; TRBD2 agrees at 7 bases. Germline CDR1 SGHTA, CDR2 FQGNSA. The V segment lost 5 bases and the J segment 2 bases; nucleotides outside the gene matches: 8. This CDR3 spans 15 amino acids. CDR3 in amino acids: CASSRHAGAQETQYF. CDR3 in DNA: TGTGCCAGCAGCCGTCATGCGGGAGCTCAAGAGACCCAGTACTTC.

The chain has TRBV5-1 and TRBJ1-1; TRBD1 matches at 7 bases. The V segment lost 0 bases and the J segment 2 bases; nucleotides outside the gene matches: 7. Germline V CDR1 and CDR2: SGHRS, YFSETQ. The CDR3 runs to 16 residues. CDR3 sequence reads: CASSLALTGINTEAFF. The CDR3 coding sequence is TGCGCCAGCAGCTTGGCCCTGACAGGGATAAACACTGAAGCTTTCTTT.

The chain combines TRBV5-1 with TRBJ2-7; D gene uncertain. The V gene lost 4 bases and the J gene lost 6 bases, with 14 bases spanning the gap. Germline assignment: CDR1 SGHRS and CDR2 YFSETQ. There are 13 residues in the CDR3. CDR3 nucleotide sequence: TGCGCCAGCAGCCCACCCCAAGGGCCCGAGCAGTACGTC. Its protein product is CASSPPQGPEQYV.

The chain is built from TRBV5-1 and TRBJ2-3; TRBD1 agrees at 9 bases. The germline gives CDR1 SGHRS, CDR2 YFSETQ. The trim removed 3 bases at V and 4 bases at J, leaving 3 bases unmatched. This CDR3 has 14 amino acids. For the CDR3, the DNA is TGCGCCAGCAGCTCCCGGACAGGGGCAGATACGCAGTATTTT. Its protein is CASSSRTGADTQYF. The whole variable domain, filled in from reference TRBV5-1 and TRBJ2-3, reads KAGVTQTPRYLIKTRGQQVTLSCSPISGHRSVSWYQQTPGQGLQFLFEYFSETQRNKGNFPGRFSGRQFSNSRSEMNVSTLELGDSALYLCASSSRTGADTQYFGPGTRLTVL.

This clonotype was observed a few times. J is TRBJ1-6 and V is TRBV3-1; 12 bases match TRBD1. V lost 3 bases and J lost 10; bases outside the gene matches: 1. Germline V CDR1 and CDR2: LGHDT, YNNKEL (reference sequence). The CDR3 runs to 14 residues. CDR3 in amino acids: CASSQGTGGSPLHF. In nucleotides, the CDR3 is TGTGCCAGCAGCCAGGGGACAGGGGGCTCACCCCTCCACTTT.

The sample holds many counts of this clonotype. V is TRBV7-9 and J is TRBJ1-1, with D unresolved. V gave up 1 base and J gave up 1 base, with 10 bases separating them. The CDR3 contains 15 residues. The V gene's germline CDR1 is SEHNR and CDR2 FQNEAQ (reference sequence). The CDR3 here is CASSLGTAWNTEAFF. The CDR3 nucleotides read TGTGCCAGCAGCTTAGGGACGGCTTGGAACACTGAAGCTTTCTTT.

V gene TRBV7-2 combines with J gene TRBJ2-5; 8 positions match TRBD2. From germline, CDR1 is SGHTA and CDR2 FQGNSA. The junction had 7 bases not matched to a gene; V was cut back by 3 bases and J by 4 bases. This CDR3 is built from 15 residues. CDR3: CASSFPSSGVETQYF. The CDR3 DNA reads as TGTGCCAGCAGCTTCCCTAGTAGCGGGGTAGAGACCCAGTACTTC. Full variable domain (rest looked up from reference TRBV7-2 and TRBJ2-5): GAGVSQSPSNKVTEKGKDVELRCDPISGHTALYWYRQSLGQGLEFLIYFQGNSAPDKSGLPSDRFSAERTGGSVSTLTIQRTQQEDSAVYLCASSFPSSGVETQYFGPGTRLLVL.

In its sample, this clonotype was seen a few times. The J gene is TRBJ2-5, the V gene TRBV7-9; D remains ambiguous. The CDR3 covers 16 residues. Germline V gene data show CDR1 as SEHNR and CDR2 as FQNEAQ (reference sequence). V gave up 5 bases and J gave up 3 bases, with 19 bases separating them. The CDR3 reads CASSPLMYSEEETQYF. The CDR3 region has the DNA TGTGCCAGCAGCCCCCTTATGTACTCCGAGGAAGAGACCCAGTACTTC.

This clonotype was counted between two and nine times. V is TRBV12-3 or TRBV12-4 and J is TRBJ2-5; 9 nucleotides agree with TRBD2. V gave up 1 base and J gave up 11 bases; unmatched junction bases: 5. The length of the CDR3 is 13 residues. The CDR3 nucleotides are TGTGCCAGCAGTTTAGACCTAGCGGGGCTACAGTACTTC. It encodes CASSLDLAGLQYF.